Listed below are T cell receptor beta chains from one sample, sequenced in a study of blood T cell repertoires in COVID-19. Only in-frame clones appear in the TCRdb table, and some are missing; sequencing was by immunoSEQ multiplex PCR. The sample records 120,000 or so clones, 81% being singletons. Sequenced sample: peripheral blood. Receptors were obtained from a young man with COVID-19, enrolled during active disease. Both conserved end residues are part of each CDR3. D genes are given only for firm matches. Only some rows state a clone size, as once, few, many or a class for expanded clones.

cdr3_nt: TGCGCCAGCGGACTAAACCGTAGCGGGATTTCTCAAGAGACCCAGTACTTC; cdr3_aa: CASGLNRSGISQETQYF; clone_size: .; j_call: TRBJ2-5; d_call: TRBD2; v_call: TRBV5-1
cdr3_nt: TGTGCCAGCTCACCACGGATGACTAGCGGGGGGGCCCCCGATGAGCAGTTCTTC; cdr3_aa: CASSPRMTSGGAPDEQFF; clone_size: .; j_call: TRBJ2-1; d_call: TRBD2; v_call: TRBV18
cdr3_nt: TGTGCCAGCAGTTTAGTTGGCGGGGACTACGAGCAGTACTTC; cdr3_aa: CASSLVGGDYEQYF; clone_size: .; j_call: TRBJ2-7; d_call: .; v_call: TRBV28
cdr3_nt: TGTGCCAGCAGTTTGGCAAAATTCACTGAAGCTTTCTTT; cdr3_aa: CASSLAKFTEAFF; clone_size: once; j_call: TRBJ1-1; d_call: .; v_call: TRBV27
cdr3_nt: TGTGCCAGCAGCTTAGTCCAGGGGGAGCTGTTTTTT; cdr3_aa: CASSLVQGELFF; clone_size: few; j_call: TRBJ2-2; d_call: .; v_call: TRBV11-2
cdr3_nt: TGTGCCAGCAGCTTGGAAGGGACATATGAAGGGGAAAAACTGTTTTTT; cdr3_aa: CASSLEGTYEGEKLFF; clone_size: .; j_call: TRBJ1-4; d_call: .; v_call: TRBV5-5
cdr3_nt: TGTGCCAGCAGCTTGTTGGGGGCCTATGGCTACACCTTC; cdr3_aa: CASSLLGAYGYTF; clone_size: .; j_call: TRBJ1-2; d_call: .; v_call: TRBV5-4
cdr3_nt: TGTGCCAGCAGCCTGGACTACGCTGAAGCTTTCTTT; cdr3_aa: CASSLDYAEAFF; clone_size: .; j_call: TRBJ1-1; d_call: .; v_call: TRBV2
cdr3_nt: TGTGCCAGCAGCTCCGCTGGGGGGGCTGGTAGCAATCAGCCCCAGCATTTT; cdr3_aa: CASSSAGGAGSNQPQHF; clone_size: .; j_call: TRBJ1-5; d_call: .; v_call: TRBV28
cdr3_nt: TGTGCCAGCTGTTTGAACGGGAGGGCCGAGAAGACCCAGTACTTC; cdr3_aa: CASCLNGRAEKTQYF; clone_size: .; j_call: TRBJ2-5; d_call: TRBD2; v_call: TRBV28
cdr3_nt: TGTGCCAGCAGCCAAGGGGGGCGGTTGGAGACTGAAGCTTTCTTT; cdr3_aa: CASSQGGRLETEAFF; clone_size: .; j_call: TRBJ1-1; d_call: .; v_call: TRBV3-1/TRBV3-2
cdr3_nt: TGTGCCAGCAGCTTAATAGCGGGGGGCACAGATACGCAGTATTTT; cdr3_aa: CASSLIAGGTDTQYF; clone_size: .; j_call: TRBJ2-3; d_call: TRBD2; v_call: TRBV7-2
cdr3_nt: TGTGCCAGCAGTCCCTCTATAGGGGACAGGGGGTATGAGCAGTTCTTC; cdr3_aa: CASSPSIGDRGYEQFF; clone_size: .; j_call: TRBJ2-1; d_call: TRBD1; v_call: TRBV27
cdr3_nt: TGTGCCAGCAGCGAGGGGGACTATGGCTACACCTTC; cdr3_aa: CASSEGDYGYTF; clone_size: .; j_call: TRBJ1-2; d_call: .; v_call: TRBV2
cdr3_nt: TGTGCCAGCAGCTTAGGGTGGGGAGAGGGAGAGACCCAGTACTTC; cdr3_aa: CASSLGWGEGETQYF; clone_size: .; j_call: TRBJ2-5; d_call: .; v_call: TRBV11-3
cdr3_nt: TGTGCCAGCAGCCAAGAGGAGATTAACTATGGCTACACCTTC; cdr3_aa: CASSQEEINYGYTF; clone_size: .; j_call: TRBJ1-2; d_call: .; v_call: TRBV4-2
cdr3_nt: TGTGCCAGTAGTATATTTGGCGGCAATGAGCAGTTCTTC; cdr3_aa: CASSIFGGNEQFF; clone_size: .; j_call: TRBJ2-1; d_call: .; v_call: TRBV19
cdr3_nt: TGTGCCAGCAGAAAGGGACAGGGTTCCTACGAGCAGTACTTC; cdr3_aa: CASRKGQGSYEQYF; clone_size: once; j_call: TRBJ2-7; d_call: TRBD1; v_call: TRBV6-5
cdr3_nt: TGTGCCAGCAGCCAAGATGGGCCAAGCACAGATACGCAGTATTTT; cdr3_aa: CASSQDGPSTDTQYF; clone_size: .; j_call: TRBJ2-3; d_call: .; v_call: TRBV4-2
cdr3_nt: TGTGCCAGCTCAACAAAACAGGGACGGGCCTCTGGAAACACCATATATTTT; cdr3_aa: CASSTKQGRASGNTIYF; clone_size: .; j_call: TRBJ1-3; d_call: .; v_call: TRBV18
cdr3_nt: TGTGCCAGCAGCTCCACTAGCGGGGGGGCCACCGGGGAGCTGTTTTTT; cdr3_aa: CASSSTSGGATGELFF; clone_size: .; j_call: TRBJ2-2; d_call: TRBD2; v_call: TRBV7-2
cdr3_nt: TGTGCCAGCAGTCCAGGGGTGGGGGCCAACGTCCTGACTTTC; cdr3_aa: CASSPGVGANVLTF; clone_size: once; j_call: TRBJ2-6; d_call: .; v_call: TRBV6-5
cdr3_nt: TGTGCCAGCTCACCACAGGGGGGGGATACTGAAGCTTTCTTT; cdr3_aa: CASSPQGGDTEAFF; clone_size: .; j_call: TRBJ1-1; d_call: .; v_call: TRBV18
cdr3_nt: TGTGCCAGCAGCTCTGGGACAGAGGAGAACCAAGAGACCCAGTACTTC; cdr3_aa: CASSSGTEENQETQYF; clone_size: .; j_call: TRBJ2-5; d_call: TRBD1; v_call: TRBV7-8
cdr3_nt: TGTGCCAGCAGCTTCACAGGACAGGGGCGCGCTCAGTTCTTC; cdr3_aa: CASSFTGQGRAQFF; clone_size: .; j_call: TRBJ2-1; d_call: TRBD1; v_call: TRBV7-3
cdr3_nt: TGTGCCAGTAGTCAACGGAGGACAGGCGCCGGGGAGCTGTTTTTT; cdr3_aa: CASSQRRTGAGELFF; clone_size: .; j_call: TRBJ2-2; d_call: TRBD1; v_call: TRBV19
cdr3_nt: TGTGCCAGTAATATGGTTGGGCTAGGGGGTATTAATGAGCAGTTCTTC; cdr3_aa: CASNMVGLGGINEQFF; clone_size: once; j_call: TRBJ2-1; d_call: .; v_call: TRBV19
cdr3_nt: TGTGCCAGCAGCTTAGCGGGCGGGGCCCAATACGAGCAGTACTTC; cdr3_aa: CASSLAGGAQYEQYF; clone_size: few; j_call: TRBJ2-7; d_call: .; v_call: TRBV7-2
cdr3_nt: TGTGCCAGCGCCCGCGGGGACAGGGGGCATGAAAAACTGTTTTTT; cdr3_aa: CASARGDRGHEKLFF; clone_size: .; j_call: TRBJ1-4; d_call: TRBD1; v_call: TRBV2
cdr3_nt: TGTGCCAGTAGTATAGCGGAGAATTCACCCCTCCACTTT; cdr3_aa: CASSIAENSPLHF; clone_size: .; j_call: TRBJ1-6; d_call: .; v_call: TRBV19
cdr3_nt: TGTGCCAGCAGCTTAGTGGCGCGGGGGGGCCGCGATACGCAGTATTTT; cdr3_aa: CASSLVARGGRDTQYF; clone_size: .; j_call: TRBJ2-3; d_call: TRBD2; v_call: TRBV11-3
cdr3_nt: TGTGCCAGCAGCTTTATAGCCGACTACGAGCAGTACTTC; cdr3_aa: CASSFIADYEQYF; clone_size: .; j_call: TRBJ2-7; d_call: .; v_call: TRBV11-3
cdr3_nt: TGTGCCAGCAGCATTCAGGGTCCAGATACGCAGTATTTT; cdr3_aa: CASSIQGPDTQYF; clone_size: .; j_call: TRBJ2-3; d_call: .; v_call: TRBV14
cdr3_nt: TGTGCCAGCAGCTGGGGACTAGCGGGAGTTGGCAATGAGCAGTTCTTC; cdr3_aa: CASSWGLAGVGNEQFF; clone_size: .; j_call: TRBJ2-1; d_call: TRBD2; v_call: TRBV7-9
cdr3_nt: TGTGCCAGCAGTCCCGGGACTAGCGGGTATACTCGCGGGAACACCGGGGAGCTGTTTTTT; cdr3_aa: CASSPGTSGYTRGNTGELFF; clone_size: .; j_call: TRBJ2-2; d_call: TRBD2; v_call: TRBV2
cdr3_nt: TGTGCCTGGAGTGGGACAGGGGGGACCACTGAAGCTTTCTTT; cdr3_aa: CAWSGTGGTTEAFF; clone_size: .; j_call: TRBJ1-1; d_call: TRBD1; v_call: TRBV30
cdr3_nt: TGTGCCAGCAGCCAGACAGGACCTGAAGGGATCAATGAGCAGTTCTTC; cdr3_aa: CASSQTGPEGINEQFF; clone_size: .; j_call: TRBJ2-1; d_call: .; v_call: TRBV4-2
cdr3_nt: TGTGCCAGCAGTGAAGTAGGGACAGGAAGCACAAAACTGTTTTTT; cdr3_aa: CASSEVGTGSTKLFF; clone_size: few; j_call: TRBJ1-4; d_call: TRBD1; v_call: TRBV6-1
cdr3_nt: TGTGCCAGCAGCGGAAGACAGGGGGAGACCCAGTACTTC; cdr3_aa: CASSGRQGETQYF; clone_size: .; j_call: TRBJ2-5; d_call: TRBD1; v_call: TRBV9
cdr3_nt: TGCGCCAGCAGCTTGTCGGGTGGCAGGGGAAATTCACCCCTCCACTTT; cdr3_aa: CASSLSGGRGNSPLHF; clone_size: .; j_call: TRBJ1-6; d_call: .; v_call: TRBV5-1
cdr3_nt: TGTGCCAGCAGCGGAGGACAGGGGGCAAGCTATGGCTACACCTTC; cdr3_aa: CASSGGQGASYGYTF; clone_size: .; j_call: TRBJ1-2; d_call: TRBD1; v_call: TRBV9
cdr3_nt: TGCGCCAGCAGCTTGGGGACACACCTCCCAGAGACCCAGTACTTC; cdr3_aa: CASSLGTHLPETQYF; clone_size: .; j_call: TRBJ2-5; d_call: .; v_call: TRBV5-1
cdr3_nt: TGTGCCAGCAGCCAGGCCCTAGCGGGAGTGTACAATGAGCAGTTCTTC; cdr3_aa: CASSQALAGVYNEQFF; clone_size: .; j_call: TRBJ2-1; d_call: TRBD2; v_call: TRBV3-1/TRBV3-2
cdr3_nt: TGTGCCAGCAGCTTTGTGCAGGCGTCCTACGAGCAGTACTTC; cdr3_aa: CASSFVQASYEQYF; clone_size: .; j_call: TRBJ2-7; d_call: .; v_call: TRBV11-2
cdr3_nt: TGTGCCAGCCGTGATCGGACAGGGGGCTACGAGCAGTACTTC; cdr3_aa: CASRDRTGGYEQYF; clone_size: .; j_call: TRBJ2-7; d_call: TRBD1; v_call: TRBV6-1
cdr3_nt: TGTGCCTGGAGTGGGAAGGTGATGAGGGACACCATATATTTT; cdr3_aa: CAWSGKVMRDTIYF; clone_size: .; j_call: TRBJ1-3; d_call: .; v_call: TRBV30
cdr3_nt: TGCGCCAGCACTAGAAACAGTGGGACAGGTGTTACTCATGAAAAACTGTTTTTT; cdr3_aa: CASTRNSGTGVTHEKLFF; clone_size: .; j_call: TRBJ1-4; d_call: TRBD1; v_call: TRBV4-1
cdr3_nt: TGTGCCACCAGCAGAGCCCCCAATCGGGGGGACGAGCAGTACTTC; cdr3_aa: CATSRAPNRGDEQYF; clone_size: .; j_call: TRBJ2-7; d_call: TRBD2; v_call: TRBV15
cdr3_nt: TGCGCCAGCAGTCGGGACAGCAAGGAGCAGTTCTTC; cdr3_aa: CASSRDSKEQFF; clone_size: .; j_call: TRBJ2-1; d_call: TRBD1; v_call: TRBV4-1
cdr3_nt: TGTGCCAGCCCCGACGGGGCCTCAGGACTAGCGGGGAGATACAATGAGCAGTTCTTC; cdr3_aa: CASPDGASGLAGRYNEQFF; clone_size: once; j_call: TRBJ2-1; d_call: TRBD2; v_call: TRBV2
cdr3_nt: TGTGCCACCAGCAGCCGGGGTGATCTAGCGGGGATTGAACAGTTCTTC; cdr3_aa: CATSSRGDLAGIEQFF; clone_size: few; j_call: TRBJ2-1; d_call: TRBD2; v_call: TRBV15
cdr3_nt: TGTGCCAGCAGTCTGTGGGGAGGAGCAAACTATGGCTACACCTTC; cdr3_aa: CASSLWGGANYGYTF; clone_size: .; j_call: TRBJ1-2; d_call: .; v_call: TRBV2
cdr3_nt: TGTGCCAGCAGCCCGCACCAGGGATTCTATGGCTACACCTTC; cdr3_aa: CASSPHQGFYGYTF; clone_size: .; j_call: TRBJ1-2; d_call: .; v_call: TRBV7-3
cdr3_nt: TGTGCCAGCAGTCTCCCCCCCGGGACAGGGGGTCAGCCCCAGCATTTT; cdr3_aa: CASSLPPGTGGQPQHF; clone_size: .; j_call: TRBJ1-5; d_call: TRBD1; v_call: TRBV28
cdr3_nt: TGTGCCAGCAGTCCCTGGCAGGACAATCAGCCCCAGCATTTT; cdr3_aa: CASSPWQDNQPQHF; clone_size: .; j_call: TRBJ1-5; d_call: .; v_call: TRBV27